Listed below are T cell receptor beta chains from one sample, sequenced in a study of cytomegalovirus exposure and HLA in healthy donors. Using immunoSEQ multiplex PCR, the repertoire was profiled, and TCRdb retains in-frame clones only, with some absent. This table lists about 35,000 clones. The sample consisted of PBMCs. The receptors shown here come from a man aged 40-50 years in good health and CMV-seronegative. The CDR3 runs from the conserved cysteine through the conserved F or W. D genes are given only for firm matches.

d_call | j_call | v_call | cdr3_aa | cdr3_nt
TRBD1 | TRBJ2-7 | TRBV7-9 | CASSPDRSSYEQYF | TGTGCCAGCAGCCCGGACAGGAGCTCCTACGAGCAGTACTTC
- | TRBJ2-7 | TRBV5-1 | CASGPGSGNYEQYF | TGCGCCAGCGGCCCAGGTAGCGGTAACTACGAGCAGTACTTC
TRBD1 | TRBJ1-3 | TRBV29-1 | CSVDRDRSDANTIYF | TGCAGCGTGGACCGGGACAGATCTGATGCAAACACCATATATTTT
- | TRBJ1-5 | TRBV2 | CASRSDPRSNQPQHF | TGTGCCAGCAGATCCGACCCGAGGAGCAATCAGCCCCAGCATTTT
- | TRBJ2-7 | TRBV7-2 | CASSPSRESYEQYF | TGTGCCAGCAGCCCGTCACGGGAGTCCTACGAGCAGTACTTC
TRBD1 | TRBJ2-3 | TRBV9 | CASSGGWGTGFGPDTQYF | TGTGCCAGCAGCGGAGGGTGGGGGACAGGGTTTGGTCCAGATACGCAGTATTTT
TRBD1 | TRBJ2-7 | TRBV6-1 | CASSELRQGSHEQYF | TGTGCCAGCAGTGAACTGAGACAGGGATCTCACGAGCAGTACTTC
- | TRBJ1-1 | TRBV7-2 | CASCAGSRNTEAFF | TGTGCCAGCTGTGCTGGGAGCAGAAACACTGAAGCTTTCTTT
TRBD1 | TRBJ2-6 | TRBV19 | CATTRQGATGANVLTF | TGTGCCACGACGCGACAGGGGGCAACGGGGGCCAACGTCCTGACTTTC
- | TRBJ2-7 | TRBV30 | CAWSVGSAILIYEQYF | TGTGCCTGGAGTGTAGGAAGCGCGATTCTTATCTACGAGCAGTACTTC
TRBD1 | TRBJ2-7 | TRBV2 | CARDELGTGTHEQYF | TGTGCCAGAGACGAATTGGGGACAGGGACGCACGAGCAGTACTTC
- | TRBJ2-3 | TRBV29-1 | CSVEGGPLSTDTQYF | TGCAGCGTTGAAGGGGGGCCCCTGAGCACAGATACGCAGTATTTT
- | TRBJ2-7 | TRBV6-5 | CASSFSQAPYEQYF | TGTGCCAGCAGTTTCTCACAGGCCCCCTACGAGCAGTACTTC
- | TRBJ1-3 | TRBV6-5 | CASSYGRAGNTIYF | TGTGCCAGCAGTTACGGCAGGGCCGGAAACACCATATATTTT
- | TRBJ1-4 | TRBV7-9 | CASSARDTTGKKLFF | TGTGCCAGCAGCGCCCGGGACACAACAGGGAAAAAACTGTTTTTT
TRBD2 | TRBJ2-7 | TRBV30 | CAWSVSGVYEQYF | TGTGCCTGGAGTGTTAGCGGGGTTTACGAGCAGTACTTC
TRBD1 | TRBJ2-5 | TRBV5-6 | CASSRDRGRETQYF | TGTGCCAGCAGCCGGGACAGGGGGCGGGAGACCCAGTACTTC
- | TRBJ2-5 | TRBV5-4 | CASSSMAGETQYF | TGTGCCAGCAGCTCGATGGCGGGGGAGACCCAGTACTTC
TRBD1 | TRBJ1-1 | TRBV7-3 | CASSPGQGLNTEAFF | TGTGCCAGCAGCCCAGGACAGGGACTGAACACTGAAGCTTTCTTT
TRBD2 | TRBJ2-1 | TRBV4-3 | CASSQEPAGGANEQFF | TGCGCCAGCAGCCAAGAACCGGCGGGAGGGGCCAATGAGCAGTTCTTC
- | TRBJ1-1 | TRBV28 | CASSLDTGTRNTEAFF | TGTGCCAGCAGTTTAGACACCGGGACACGGAACACTGAAGCTTTCTTT
- | TRBJ1-2 | TRBV6-5 | CASSYRGLDYGYTF | TGTGCCAGCAGTTACCGGGGTTTGGACTATGGCTACACCTTC
- | TRBJ2-1 | TRBV7-2 | CASSFAGSNEQFF | TGTGCCAGCAGCTTCGCGGGCAGCAATGAGCAGTTCTTC
- | TRBJ2-7 | TRBV9 | CASSLTGSVNEQYF | TGTGCCAGCAGCCTCACGGGTAGCGTAAACGAGCAGTACTTC
TRBD1 | TRBJ1-1 | TRBV30 | CAWSRTGGKTEAFF | TGTGCCTGGAGCCGAACAGGGGGCAAGACTGAAGCTTTCTTT
- | TRBJ1-2 | TRBV4-2 | CASSQDHGSALYGYTF | TGTGCCAGCAGCCAAGATCATGGCAGCGCGCTGTATGGCTACACCTTC
TRBD1 | TRBJ2-7 | TRBV10-1 | CASRSGQGRREQYF | TGCGCCAGCAGGTCGGGACAGGGGCGGCGGGAGCAGTACTTC
TRBD2 | TRBJ2-1 | TRBV4-1 | CASSQERYLAGIGNEQFF | TGCGCCAGCAGCCAAGAAAGGTACCTAGCGGGAATAGGCAATGAGCAGTTCTTC
- | TRBJ2-7 | TRBV30 | CAGIVGGGRRGEQYF | TGTGCCGGGATTGTGGGGGGCGGGAGACGCGGCGAGCAGTACTTC
TRBD2 | TRBJ2-7 | TRBV7-2 | CASSPLAGGSATEQYF | TGTGCCAGCAGCCCCCTAGCGGGAGGATCTGCTACCGAGCAGTACTTC
TRBD2 | TRBJ2-4 | TRBV4-1 | CASSQLGLAENIQYF | TGCGCCAGCAGCCAACTGGGACTAGCGGAAAACATTCAGTACTTC
- | TRBJ2-1 | TRBV4-3 | CASSQERAVILYNEQFF | TGCGCCAGCAGCCAAGAGCGGGCAGTGATACTCTACAATGAGCAGTTCTTC
TRBD2 | TRBJ2-2 | TRBV4-2 | CASSQEMGTSGRADTGELFF | TGTGCCAGCAGCCAAGAGATGGGGACTAGCGGGAGGGCGGACACCGGGGAGCTGTTTTTT